The clone carrying this T cell receptor beta chain was seen at least ten times. Antigen specificity is unknown. The sample belongs to a study of CD8 T cells in ankylosing spondylitis. TCRdb called the 5' RACE reads again in MiXCR, with one record for every CDR3 protein. The sample consists of under 250,000 distinct CDR3 sequences, roughly a tenth of them appearing once. Study-level results: Reportedly, significant enrichment of disease-linked clones occurred in matched ankylosing spondylitis synovial fluid.

The sample comprised blood, either unsorted or a sorted T cell fraction (not recorded which). The sequence was collected from a male donor with ankylosing spondylitis or in good health (not recorded which).

DNA of the CDR3: TGCAGCGTTGAGGGCGGGACAGGGCCCCCAGATGGCTACACCTTC. Translated: CSVEGGTGPPDGYTF. The chain is built from TRBV29-1 and TRBJ1-2, with 9 bases lining up with TRBD1. The CDR3 runs to 15 residues. From germline, CDR1 is SQVTM and CDR2 ANQGSEA. After removal of 3 bases from V and 6 bases from J, the junction contained 11 bases not matched to a gene.